The clone carrying this TCR beta chain was seen once. What it recognizes is unknown. This CDR3 spans 14 amino acids. V shed 7 bases and J 1 base; nucleotides not matched to a gene: 6. Germline loops: CDR1 SNHLY, CDR2 FYNNEI. This specimen comes from a study of shared clonotypes between healthy human individuals. Study-level findings and limits: The study drew on few donors, limiting represented genetic and exposure-history diversity. Clonotypes that were shared across a handful of donors made up around 4.6% of naive CD4 clonotypes.

Naive CD45RA+ and memory CD45RA-negative subsets were split from CD4+ cells. Under the authors' procedure: Sequence data from immunoSEQ were junction-only and lacked quality scores; consequently, filtering differed. Clones were read by immunoSEQ multiplex PCR, and TCRdb kept only the in-frame ones, dropping some. V, J and clone size were drawn from that table, and D and trimming were deduced from the DNA. The repertoire holds approximately 720,000 clones, with approximately 79% as singletons. The TCR sequence derives from a woman under 40 in good health. This chain links TRBV2 with TRBJ1-1; 7 bases match TRBD1. The source material was memory CD4+ T cells sorted from blood. Specified subset: CD45RA-negative fraction. The CDR3 region has the DNA TGTGCCAGCACCCGGACAGGCAAGAACACTGAAGCTTTCTTT. Translated: CASTRTGKNTEAFF.